A selection of T cell receptor beta chains follows, all from one sample in a study of CD8 T cells in Susac syndrome. TCRdb analysed the immunoSEQ multiplex PCR reads with MiXCR anew, one entry per CDR3 protein. Among a few hundred thousand distinct CDR3 sequences listed, 65% to 90% were seen once. The sample taken for sequencing was CD8+ T cells from PBMCs. The receptors here all came from a human donor with multiple sclerosis. CDR3s include the opening cysteine and the closing phenylalanine or tryptophan. A D gene is named only where the DNA matches it firmly. Clone size is stated in some rows and not others, as once, few, many or a class when expanded.

>TRBV11-2|TRBJ1-5|-|-
CASSLVEGYSNQPQHF
>TRBV30|TRBJ2-3|-|-
CAWSVLTGADTQYF
>TRBV30|TRBJ1-1|-|-
CAWSVSPASGNTEAFF
>TRBV30|TRBJ2-2|-|-
CAWSALGTGELFF
>TRBV5-6|TRBJ2-7|-|-
CASSPTLASSYEQYF
>TRBV24-1|TRBJ2-3|-|-
CATSVPDSNTDTQYF
>TRBV5-6|TRBJ1-2|-|-
CASSLVRQGNYGYTF
>TRBV7-8|TRBJ1-2|few|TRBD1
CASNLGQGVYTF
>TRBV14|TRBJ2-1|few|-
CASSQDAPLGDEQFF
>TRBV12-3/TRBV12-4|TRBJ1-5|-|-
CASSLREDGNQPQHF
>TRBV27|TRBJ2-1|once|TRBD2
CASSSTSGGPPGNEQFF
>TRBV7-8|TRBJ2-2|-|TRBD2
CASSLESGLAGTGELFF
>TRBV28|TRBJ2-4|-|-
CASSPFTGAARDIQYF
>TRBV9|TRBJ2-7|-|-
CASSVGANYEQYF
>TRBV28|TRBJ2-3|-|TRBD1
CASSLGDRRDTQYF
>TRBV9|TRBJ2-7|-|TRBD2
CASSVSSGSGGEQYF
>TRBV19|TRBJ1-2|-|-
CASSITDGYGYTF
>TRBV5-6|TRBJ1-2|-|-
CASSQTANYGYTF